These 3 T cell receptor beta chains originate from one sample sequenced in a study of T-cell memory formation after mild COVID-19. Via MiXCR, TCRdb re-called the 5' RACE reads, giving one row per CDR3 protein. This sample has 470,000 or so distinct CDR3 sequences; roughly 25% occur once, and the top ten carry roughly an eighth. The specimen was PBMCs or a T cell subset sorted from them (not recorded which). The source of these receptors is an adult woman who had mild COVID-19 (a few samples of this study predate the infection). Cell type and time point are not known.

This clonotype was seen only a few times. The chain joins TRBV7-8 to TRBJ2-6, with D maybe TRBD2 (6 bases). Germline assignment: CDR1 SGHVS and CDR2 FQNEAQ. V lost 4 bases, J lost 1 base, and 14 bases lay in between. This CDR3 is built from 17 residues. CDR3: CASSSRDSPSGANVLTF. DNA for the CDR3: TGTGCCAGCAGCTCCCGGGACTCGCCTTCTGGGGCCAACGTCCTGACTTTC.

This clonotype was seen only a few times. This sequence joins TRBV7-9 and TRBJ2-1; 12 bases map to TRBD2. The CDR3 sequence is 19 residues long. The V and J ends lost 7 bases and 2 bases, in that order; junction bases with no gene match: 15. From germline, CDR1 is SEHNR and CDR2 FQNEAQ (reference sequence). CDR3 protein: CASTVYLGLAGMTYNEQFF. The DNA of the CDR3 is TGTGCCAGCACCGTATATCTTGGACTAGCGGGGATGACCTACAATGAGCAGTTCTTC. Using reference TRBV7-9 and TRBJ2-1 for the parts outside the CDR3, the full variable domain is DTGVSQNPRHKITKRGQNVTFRCDPISEHNRLYWYRQTLGQGPEFLTYFQNEAQLEKSRLLSDRFSAERPKGSFSTLEIQRTEQGDSAMYLCASTVYLGLAGMTYNEQFFGPGTRLTVL.

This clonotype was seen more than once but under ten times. CDR3 loop: CASSQPGTSGNNEQFF. CDR3 nucleotides: TGTGCCAGCAGCCAGCCCGGGACTAGCGGGAACAATGAGCAGTTCTTC. The chain recombines TRBV7-2 with TRBJ2-1; 13 nucleotides line up with TRBD2. CDR1 and CDR2 from the germline V gene are SGHTA and FQGNSA. V shed 5 bases, J shed 5 bases, and the junction held 6 bases outside the gene matches. This CDR3 has 16 amino acids.